These 21 T cell receptor beta chains share one sample of origin, sequenced in a study of beta chain features in type 1 diabetes. The investigators reverse transcribed all of the isolated RNA, so they sequenced expressed TCRB transcripts. The method was immunoSEQ multiplex PCR; TCRdb's version includes in-frame clones alone and lacks a portion of them. The data contain about 220,000 clones, roughly a tenth of them singletons. The sequenced sample consisted of central memory CD4+ T cells from blood. The source of these receptors is a man aged 18 to 30 in good health.

This clone was recorded a few times. This chain joins TRBV30 and TRBJ1-5; TRBD1 might be the D (5 bases). The germline V gene has CDR1 GTSNPN and CDR2 SVGIG (reference sequence). V lost 3 bases and J lost 1, with 10 bases in between. CDR3 length equals 14 residues. The CDR3 DNA is TGTGCCTGGAGGGGGGGTTTGAGCAATCAGCCCCAGCATTTT. It codes for CAWRGGLSNQPQHF.

The rearrangement links TRBV19 to TRBJ2-5, with D possibly called TRBD1 or TRBD2 (5 bases each). V lost 5 bases and J 2 bases, leaving 9 bases between the germline ends. The V gene's germline CDR1 is LNHDA and CDR2 SQIVND (reference sequence). The CDR3 totals 13 residues. The CDR3 is CASSQGRQETQYF. CDR3 sequence (DNA): TGTGCCAGTAGTCAGGGACGGCAAGAGACCCAGTACTTC.

In its sample, this clone was seen a few times. The gene calls are TRBV27 and TRBJ2-7, with 14 bases that match TRBD2. After removal of 4 bases from V and 4 bases from J, the junction contained 3 bases not matched to a gene. The CDR3 consists of 15 residues. Germline CDR1 is MNHEY and CDR2 is SMNVEV (reference sequence). The CDR3: CASSYGLAGGYEQYF. CDR3 DNA: TGTGCCAGCAGTTACGGACTAGCGGGAGGTTACGAGCAGTACTTC.

This clone was observed at least ten times. The genes are TRBV23-1 and TRBJ2-4; D may be TRBD2 (5 bases). TRBV23-1 is known as an ORF, though its function is uncertain. The V and J ends lost 4 bases and 2 bases respectively, with 12 bases between them. This CDR3 is 15 amino acids long. Here the CDR3 reads CASSPYEGSKNIQYF. DNA for the CDR3: TGCGCCAGCAGTCCTTACGAGGGATCCAAAAACATTCAGTACTTC.

This clone was observed a few times. The J gene is TRBJ2-7, the V gene TRBV30; 9 positions agree with TRBD1. V lost 4 bases and J lost 2; bases outside the gene matches: 6. This CDR3 comprises 14 residues. Germline assignment: CDR1 GTSNPN and CDR2 SVGIG (reference sequence). CDR3 sequence (DNA): TGTGCCTGGACGTCGCACAGGGGGCCCTACGAGCAGTACTTC. Its translation: CAWTSHRGPYEQYF.

As concerns this clone: A single base separates this from a much larger clone, so it may be a read error. The rearrangement joins TRBV5-4 to TRBJ2-1; 7 bases agree with TRBD1. The CDR3 is made up of 13 amino acids. Losses at the gene ends were 0 bases for V and 6 bases for J; bases not matched to a gene: 0. Germline CDR1 is SGHNT and CDR2 is YYREEE (reference sequence). The CDR3 DNA reads TGTGCCAGCAGCTTGGCAGGGGGCAATGAGCAGTTCTTC. It yields the protein CASSLAGGNEQFF.

V gene TRBV28 combines with J gene TRBJ1-2; 7 nucleotides align to TRBD1. The CDR3 covers 14 residues. From germline, CDR1 is MDHEN and CDR2 SYDVKM. After removal of 4 bases from V and 4 bases from J, the junction contained 6 bases not matched to a gene. The CDR3 nucleotides read TGTGCCAGCAGTTCCACAGGGGTACGCTATGGCTACACCTTC. Protein sequence: CASSSTGVRYGYTF.

V and J are TRBV4-2 and TRBJ1-1; unclear D gene. Germline CDR1 is LGHNA and CDR2 is YNFKEQ. The CDR3 consists of 15 residues. The V end was cut by 5 bases, the J end by 1 base, with 14 bases between. The CDR3 sequence is CASSRREVENTEAFF. DNA of the CDR3: TGTGCCAGCAGCAGGAGGGAAGTGGAGAACACTGAAGCTTTCTTT.

This chain connects TRBV5-6 to TRBJ1-2; D is possibly TRBD1 (5 bases). The V and J ends lost 0 bases and 3 bases respectively, with 6 bases between them. This CDR3 contains 13 residues. Germline V lookup: CDR1 SGHDT, CDR2 YYEEEE. The CDR3 DNA reads as TGTGCCAGCAGCTTGGACAGGTACTATGGCTACACCTTC. Protein: CASSLDRYYGYTF.

In this sample, this clone turned up a few times. The chain combines TRBV5-1 with TRBJ2-1; D is uncertain. V lost 0 bases to trimming and J lost 3 bases, with 7 bases between them. The germline V gene encodes CDR1 SGHRS and CDR2 YFSETQ. The CDR3 is 14 residues long. The CDR3 DNA sequence: TGCGCCAGCAGCTTGGCCGGCGACTACAATGAGCAGTTCTTC. Protein: CASSLAGDYNEQFF.

This clone has more than one count but fewer than ten. J is TRBJ1-3 and V is TRBV30; TRBD1 matches at 9 bases. CDR3 length: 12 residues. CDR1 is GTSNPN, CDR2 SVGIG, per germline (reference sequence). Trimming cost V 5 bases and J 4 bases; bases outside gene matches: 0. The DNA of the CDR3 is TGTGCCTGGGGGACAGGGGGAAACACCATATATTTT. It yields the protein CAWGTGGNTIYF.

This clone was counted between two and nine times. The rearrangement joins TRBV6-6 to TRBJ2-3; TRBD2 aligns across 8 bases. Trimming took 7 bases from V and 5 from J; bases not matched to a gene: 11. In germline, CDR1 is MNHNY, CDR2 SVGAGI (reference sequence). The length of the CDR3 is 15 residues. CDR3 sequence reads: CASTWRVAGIDTQYF. The CDR3, as DNA: TGTGCCAGCACCTGGAGAGTAGCGGGAATAGATACGCAGTATTTT.

The chain links TRBV19 to TRBJ1-5; 7 bases are a match to TRBD1. CDR3 length: 14 amino acids. V shed 3 bases and J 6 bases; nucleotides not matched to a gene: 5. Germline CDR1 LNHDA, CDR2 SQIVND (reference sequence). The CDR3 loop is CASSILDRAQPQHF. The CDR3 nucleotides are TGTGCCAGTAGTATTCTCGACAGGGCTCAGCCCCAGCATTTT.

This clone was picked up a small number of times. The V call is TRBV7-2, the J call TRBJ2-7, with 7 bases aligning to TRBD1. Germline trimming cut 3 bases from V and 5 bases from J; bases unmatched to any gene: 4. This CDR3 comprises 13 residues. Germline V gene sequence: CDR1 SGHTA, CDR2 FQGNSA. The CDR3 coding sequence is TGTGCCAGCAGCTTCCACAGGGGAGACGAGCAGTACTTC. Amino acids: CASSFHRGDEQYF.

This clone came up a few times. The V call is TRBV30, the J call TRBJ1-1; D gene unclear. In germline, CDR1 is GTSNPN, CDR2 SVGIG (reference sequence). The CDR3 loop spans 12 amino acids. V lost 3 bases and J lost 4, with 9 bases in between. The CDR3 DNA is TGTGCCTGGAGCCCGGTGGGCACTGAAGCTTTCTTT. Its translation: CAWSPVGTEAFF. Based on the CDR3 plus reference TRBV30 and TRBJ1-1, the full variable domain is SQTIHQWPATLVQPVGSPLSLECTVEGTSNPNLYWYRQAAGRGLQLLFYSVGIGQISSEVPQNLSASRPQDRQFILSSKKLLLSDSGFYLCAWSPVGTEAFFGQGTRLTVV.

This clone was observed many times. This chain uses TRBV9 with TRBJ2-5; 9 nucleotides align to TRBD2. J lost 5 bases, V lost 0 bases, and 2 bases had no gene match. The CDR3 consists of 14 residues. Germline values: CDR1 SGDLS, CDR2 YYNGEE. The CDR3 region is CASSVGTSVETQYF. CDR3 DNA sequence: TGTGCCAGCAGCGTAGGGACTAGCGTTGAGACCCAGTACTTC.

This clone was seen at least ten times. J is TRBJ1-1 and V is TRBV7-2, with D possibly TRBD1 on 6 matching bases. V lost 5 bases and J 6 bases, leaving 13 bases between the germline ends. Germline CDR1 and CDR2: SGHTA and FQGNSA. The CDR3 is 13 residues long. The CDR3 spells CASSPDRRSEAFF. In DNA form, the CDR3 reads TGTGCCAGCAGCCCGGACAGAAGATCTGAAGCTTTCTTT.

A few counts support this clone. The chain has TRBV29-1 and TRBJ2-7, with TRBD2 identical over 14 bases. The CDR3 has 14 residues. Germline assignment: CDR1 SQVTM and CDR2 ANQGSEA. After removal of 5 bases from V and 3 bases from J, the junction contained 3 bases not matched to a gene. CDR3 sequence: CSVLGLAGGYEQYF. CDR3 sequence (DNA): TGCAGCGTTCTCGGACTAGCGGGAGGCTACGAGCAGTACTTC.

The chain couples TRBV7-9 to TRBJ2-5, with D maybe TRBD2 (6 bases). Deletions cut 1 base from V and 5 bases from J, with 11 bases between. This CDR3 spans 14 amino acids. Germline V lookup: CDR1 SEHNR, CDR2 FQNEAQ (reference sequence). CDR3 DNA sequence: TGTGCCAGCAGCTTAGGCAGGGACTTGGAGACCCAGTACTTC. It codes for CASSLGRDLETQYF.

The chain joins TRBV9 to TRBJ2-1; TRBD1 might be the D (6 bases). Trimming took off 3 bases at V and 0 bases at J, with 22 bases between the two ends. Germline CDR1 is SGDLS and CDR2 is YYNGEE. The CDR3 consists of 19 residues. The CDR3 reads CASSEQGLDYLSSYNEQFF. In DNA, the CDR3 is TGTGCCAGCAGCGAACAGGGCCTCGACTACCTAAGCTCCTACAATGAGCAGTTCTTC.

For this clone: It differs at one base from a far larger clone, so likely a read error. The chain has TRBV2 and TRBJ2-7, with TRBD2 matching 10 bases. J was trimmed by 6 bases and V by 6 bases; bases with no gene match: 8. The CDR3 consists of 14 residues. Germline V lookup: CDR1 SNHLY, CDR2 FYNNEI. CDR3 sequence (DNA): TGTGCCAGCAGGCTAGCGGGAGCAGGTGGCGAGCAGTACTTC. This gives the protein CASRLAGAGGEQYF.